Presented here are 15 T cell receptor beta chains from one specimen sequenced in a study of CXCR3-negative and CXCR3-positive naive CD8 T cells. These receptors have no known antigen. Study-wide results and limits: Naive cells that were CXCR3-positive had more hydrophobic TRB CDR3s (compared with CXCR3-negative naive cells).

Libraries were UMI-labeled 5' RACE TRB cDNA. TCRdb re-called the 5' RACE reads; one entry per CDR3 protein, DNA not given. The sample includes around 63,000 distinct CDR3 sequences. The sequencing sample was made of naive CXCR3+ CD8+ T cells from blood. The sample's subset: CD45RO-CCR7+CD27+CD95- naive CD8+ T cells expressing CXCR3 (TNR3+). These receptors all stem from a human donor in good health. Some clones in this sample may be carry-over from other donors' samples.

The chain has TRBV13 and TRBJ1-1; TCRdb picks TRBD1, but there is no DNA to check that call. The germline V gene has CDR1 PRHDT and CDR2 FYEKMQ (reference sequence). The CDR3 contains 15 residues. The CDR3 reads CASSLAGGEYTEAFF.

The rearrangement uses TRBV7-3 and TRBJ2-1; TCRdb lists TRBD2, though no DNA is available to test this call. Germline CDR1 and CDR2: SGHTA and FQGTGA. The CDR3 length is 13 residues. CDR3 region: CASSSLRYNEQFF.

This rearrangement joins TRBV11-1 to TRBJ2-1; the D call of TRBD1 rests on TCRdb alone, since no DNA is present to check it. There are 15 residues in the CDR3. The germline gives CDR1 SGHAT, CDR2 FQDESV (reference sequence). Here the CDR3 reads CASSVTASSYNEQFF.

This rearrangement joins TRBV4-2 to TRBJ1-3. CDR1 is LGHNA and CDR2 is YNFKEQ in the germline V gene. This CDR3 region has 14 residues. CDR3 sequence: CASSQNREANTIYF.

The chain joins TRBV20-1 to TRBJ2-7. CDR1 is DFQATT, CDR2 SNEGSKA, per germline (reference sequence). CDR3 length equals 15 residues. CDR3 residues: CSARSLDRVNYEQYF.

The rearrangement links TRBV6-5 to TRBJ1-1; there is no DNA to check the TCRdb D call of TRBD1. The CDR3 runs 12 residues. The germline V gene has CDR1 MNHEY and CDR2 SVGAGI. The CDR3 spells CASSYSGAEAFF.

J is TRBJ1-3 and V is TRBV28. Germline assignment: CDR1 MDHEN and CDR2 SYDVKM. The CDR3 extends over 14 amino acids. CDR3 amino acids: CASSLRLDGNTIYF.

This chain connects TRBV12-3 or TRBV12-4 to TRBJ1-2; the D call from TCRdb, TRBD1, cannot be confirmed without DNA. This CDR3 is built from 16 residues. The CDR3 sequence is CASSLFLQGSGYGYTF.

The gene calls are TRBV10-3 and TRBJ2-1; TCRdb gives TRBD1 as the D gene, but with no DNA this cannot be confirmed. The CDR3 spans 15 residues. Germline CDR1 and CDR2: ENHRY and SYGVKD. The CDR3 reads CAIRAGGGSYNEQFF.

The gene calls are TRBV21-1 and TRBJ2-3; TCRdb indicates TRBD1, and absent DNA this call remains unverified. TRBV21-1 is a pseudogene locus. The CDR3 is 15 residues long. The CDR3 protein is CASTRGRRSTDTQYF.

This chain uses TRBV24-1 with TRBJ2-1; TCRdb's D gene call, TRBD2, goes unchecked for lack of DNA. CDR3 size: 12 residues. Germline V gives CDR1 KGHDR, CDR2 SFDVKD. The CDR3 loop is CATSDLAGEQFF.

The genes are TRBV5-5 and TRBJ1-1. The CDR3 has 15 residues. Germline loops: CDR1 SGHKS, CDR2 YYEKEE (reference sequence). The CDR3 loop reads CASSLLEGLNTEAFF.

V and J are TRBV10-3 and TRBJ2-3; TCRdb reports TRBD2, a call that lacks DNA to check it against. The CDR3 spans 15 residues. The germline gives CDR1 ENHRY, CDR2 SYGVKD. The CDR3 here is CAISGPSGGTDTQYF.

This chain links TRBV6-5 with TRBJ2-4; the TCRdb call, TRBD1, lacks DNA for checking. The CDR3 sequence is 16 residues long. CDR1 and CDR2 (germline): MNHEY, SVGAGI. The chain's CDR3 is CASSFDTEGAKNIQYF.

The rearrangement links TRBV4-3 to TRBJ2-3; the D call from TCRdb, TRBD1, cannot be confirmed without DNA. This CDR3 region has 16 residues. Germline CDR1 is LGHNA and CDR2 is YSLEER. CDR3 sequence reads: CASSHDETGGLDTQYF.